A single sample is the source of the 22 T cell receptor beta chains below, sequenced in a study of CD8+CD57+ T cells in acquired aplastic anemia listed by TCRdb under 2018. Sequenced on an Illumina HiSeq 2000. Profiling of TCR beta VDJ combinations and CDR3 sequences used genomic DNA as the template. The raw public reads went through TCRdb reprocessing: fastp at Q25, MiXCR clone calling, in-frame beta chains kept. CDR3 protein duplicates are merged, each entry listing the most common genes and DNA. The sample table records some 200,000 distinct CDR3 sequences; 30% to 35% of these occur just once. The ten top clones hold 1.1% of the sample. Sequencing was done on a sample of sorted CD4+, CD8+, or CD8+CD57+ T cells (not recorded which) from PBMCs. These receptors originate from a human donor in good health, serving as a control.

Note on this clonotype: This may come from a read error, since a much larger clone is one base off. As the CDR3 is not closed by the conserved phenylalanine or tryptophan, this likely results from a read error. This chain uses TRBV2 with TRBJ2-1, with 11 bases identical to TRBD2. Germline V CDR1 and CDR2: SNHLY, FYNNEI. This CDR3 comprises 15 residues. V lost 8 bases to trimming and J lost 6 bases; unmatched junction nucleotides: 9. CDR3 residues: CASVELAGAPNEQFL. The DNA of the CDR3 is TGTGCCAGCGTCGAACTAGCGGGAGCCCCCAATGAGCAGTTCCTC.

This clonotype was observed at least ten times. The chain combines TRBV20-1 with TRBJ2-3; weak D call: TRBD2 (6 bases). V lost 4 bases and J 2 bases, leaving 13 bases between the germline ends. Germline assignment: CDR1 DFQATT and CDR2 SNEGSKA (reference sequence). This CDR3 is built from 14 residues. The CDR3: CSATRLAYTDTQYF. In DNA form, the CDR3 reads TGCAGTGCTACGCGGCTAGCGTACACAGATACGCAGTATTTT.

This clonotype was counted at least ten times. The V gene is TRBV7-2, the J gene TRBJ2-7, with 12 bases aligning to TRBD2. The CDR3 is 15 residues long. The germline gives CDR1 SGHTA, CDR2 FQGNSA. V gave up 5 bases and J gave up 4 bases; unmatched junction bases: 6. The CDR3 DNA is TGTGCCAGCAGCGCTCGACTAGCGGGGGCGTACGAGCAGTACTTC. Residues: CASSARLAGAYEQYF.

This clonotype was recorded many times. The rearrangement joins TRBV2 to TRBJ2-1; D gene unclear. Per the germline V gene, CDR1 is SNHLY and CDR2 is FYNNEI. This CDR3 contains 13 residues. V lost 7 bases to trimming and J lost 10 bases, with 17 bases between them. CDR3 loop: CASTWAQKNEQFF. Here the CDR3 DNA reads TGTGCCAGCACGTGGGCCCAAAAAAACGAGCAGTTCTTC.

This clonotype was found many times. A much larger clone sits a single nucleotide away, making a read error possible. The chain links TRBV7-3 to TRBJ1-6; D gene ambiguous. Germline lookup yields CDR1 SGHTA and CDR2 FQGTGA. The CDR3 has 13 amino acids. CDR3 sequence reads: CASSLFVESLLHF. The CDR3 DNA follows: TGTGCCAGCAGCTTATTCGTGGAGTCACTCCTCCACTTT.

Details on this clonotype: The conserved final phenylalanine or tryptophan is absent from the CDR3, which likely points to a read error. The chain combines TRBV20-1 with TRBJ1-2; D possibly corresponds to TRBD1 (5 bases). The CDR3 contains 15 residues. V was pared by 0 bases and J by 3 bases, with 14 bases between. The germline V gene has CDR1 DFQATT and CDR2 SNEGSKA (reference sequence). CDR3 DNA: TGCAGTGCTAGAGATCGGTCGGGGGGTTACTATGGCTACACCTCC. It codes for CSARDRSGGYYGYTS.

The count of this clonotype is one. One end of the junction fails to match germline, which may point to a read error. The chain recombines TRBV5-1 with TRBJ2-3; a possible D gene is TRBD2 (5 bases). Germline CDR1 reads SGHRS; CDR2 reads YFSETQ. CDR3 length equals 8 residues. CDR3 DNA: TGCGCCAGCAGCAGCGGTGTTTTC. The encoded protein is CASSSGVF.

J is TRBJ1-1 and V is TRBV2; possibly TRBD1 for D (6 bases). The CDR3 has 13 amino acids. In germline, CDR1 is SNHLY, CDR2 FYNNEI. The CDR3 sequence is CASEGGKNTEAFF. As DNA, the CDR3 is TGTGCTTCAGAGGGGGGCAAGAACACTGAAGCTTTCTTT.

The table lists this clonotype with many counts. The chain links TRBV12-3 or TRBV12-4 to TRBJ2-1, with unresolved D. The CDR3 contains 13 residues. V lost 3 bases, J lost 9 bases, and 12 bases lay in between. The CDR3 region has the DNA TGTGCCAGCAGTTTCTATCAGTCCTTTGAGCAGTTCTTC. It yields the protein CASSFYQSFEQFF.

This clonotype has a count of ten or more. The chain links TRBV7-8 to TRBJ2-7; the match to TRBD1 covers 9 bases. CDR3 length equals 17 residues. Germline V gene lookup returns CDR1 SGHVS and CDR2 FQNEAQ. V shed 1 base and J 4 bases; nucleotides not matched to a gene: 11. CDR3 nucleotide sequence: TGTGCCAGCAGCTTAGAGAGTGGGACAGGGTCTCTTTACGAGCAGTACTTC. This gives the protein CASSLESGTGSLYEQYF.

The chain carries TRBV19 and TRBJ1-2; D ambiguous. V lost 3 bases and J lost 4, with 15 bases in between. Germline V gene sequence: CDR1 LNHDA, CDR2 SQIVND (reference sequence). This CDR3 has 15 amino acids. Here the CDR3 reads CASSIRWQSPYGYTF. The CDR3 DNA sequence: TGTGCCAGTAGTATCCGATGGCAATCGCCCTATGGCTACACCTTC.

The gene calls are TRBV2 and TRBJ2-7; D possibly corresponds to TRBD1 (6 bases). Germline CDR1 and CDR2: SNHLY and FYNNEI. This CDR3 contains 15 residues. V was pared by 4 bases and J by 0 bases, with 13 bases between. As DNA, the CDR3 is TGTGCCAGCAGTGTTGACAGGAGGAGCTCCTACGAGCAGTACTTC. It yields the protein CASSVDRRSSYEQYF.

The CDR3 nucleotides read TGTGCCAGTAGTATTCGCAGGGATCAGCCCCAGCATTTT. This gives the protein CASSIRRDQPQHF. V gene TRBV19 combines with J gene TRBJ1-5; D may be TRBD1 (5 bases). Trimming removed 3 bases at V and 5 bases at J, with 8 bases between. The CDR3 totals 13 residues. The germline V gene has CDR1 LNHDA and CDR2 SQIVND (reference sequence).

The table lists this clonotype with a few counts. The DNA for the CDR3 is TGTGCCAGCAGCATCCCGTTTGACCCGAACACTGAAGCTTTCTTT. This codes for CASSIPFDPNTEAFF. The chain carries TRBV28 and TRBJ1-1; D unclear. The CDR3 runs 15 residues. V gave up 6 bases and J gave up 1 base, with 15 bases separating them. CDR1 is MDHEN and CDR2 is SYDVKM in the germline V gene.

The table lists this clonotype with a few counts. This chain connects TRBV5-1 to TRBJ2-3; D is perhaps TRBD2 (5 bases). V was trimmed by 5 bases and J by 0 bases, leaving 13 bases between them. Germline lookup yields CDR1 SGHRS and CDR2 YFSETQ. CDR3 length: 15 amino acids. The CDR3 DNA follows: TGCGCCAGCAGGGGATCGGGAAGTAGCACAGATACGCAGTATTTT. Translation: CASRGSGSSTDTQYF.

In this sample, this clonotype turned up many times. CDR3 bases: TGTGCCAGCAGCCAAATGACAGGGGGCGTACAGACCCAGTACTTC. Amino acid sequence: CASSQMTGGVQTQYF. The V gene is TRBV14, the J gene TRBJ2-5, with 10 bases aligning to TRBD1. The germline V gene encodes CDR1 SGHDN and CDR2 FVKESK. Losses at the gene ends were 2 bases for V and 6 bases for J; bases not matched to a gene: 6. The CDR3 runs 15 residues.

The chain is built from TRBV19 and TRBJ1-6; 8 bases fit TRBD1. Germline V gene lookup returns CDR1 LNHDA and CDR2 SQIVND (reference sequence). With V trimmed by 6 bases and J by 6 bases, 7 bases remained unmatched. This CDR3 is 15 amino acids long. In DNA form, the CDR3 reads TGTGCCAGTAGCTCAGGGGGCGCGGGTAATTCACCCCTCCACTTT. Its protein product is CASSSGGAGNSPLHF.

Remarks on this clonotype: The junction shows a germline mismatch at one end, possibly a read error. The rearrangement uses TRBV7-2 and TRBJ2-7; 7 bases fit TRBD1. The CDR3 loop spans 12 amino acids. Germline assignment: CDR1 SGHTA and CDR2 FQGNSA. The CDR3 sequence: CASGGQNYEQHF. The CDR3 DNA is TGTGCCAGCGGGGGACAGAACTACGAGCAGCACTTC.

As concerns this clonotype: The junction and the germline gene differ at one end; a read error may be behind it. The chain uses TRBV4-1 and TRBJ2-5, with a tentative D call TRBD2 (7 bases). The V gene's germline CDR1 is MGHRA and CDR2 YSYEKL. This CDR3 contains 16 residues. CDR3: CASSQGGGARQEAQYF. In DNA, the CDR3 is TGCGCCAGCAGCCAAGGTGGGGGGGCCAGGCAAGAGGCCCAGTACTTC.

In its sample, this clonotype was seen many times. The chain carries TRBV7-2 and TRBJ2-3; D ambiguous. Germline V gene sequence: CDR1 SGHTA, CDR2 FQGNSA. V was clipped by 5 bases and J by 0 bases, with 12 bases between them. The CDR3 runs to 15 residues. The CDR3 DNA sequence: TGTGCCAGCAGCGTGAGCGTTGCTAGCACAGATACGCAGTATTTT. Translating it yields CASSVSVASTDTQYF. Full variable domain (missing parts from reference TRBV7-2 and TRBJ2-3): GAGVSQSPSNKVTEKGKDVELRCDPISGHTALYWYRQSLGQGLEFLIYFQGNSAPDKSGLPSDRFSAERTGGSVSTLTIQRTQQEDSAVYLCASSVSVASTDTQYFGPGTRLTVL.

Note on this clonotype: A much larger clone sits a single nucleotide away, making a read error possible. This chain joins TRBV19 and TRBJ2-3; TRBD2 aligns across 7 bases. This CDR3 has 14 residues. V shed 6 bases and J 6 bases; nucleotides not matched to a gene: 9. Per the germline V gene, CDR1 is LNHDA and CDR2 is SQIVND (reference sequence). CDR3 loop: CASSLSGGSDTQYF. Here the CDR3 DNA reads TGTGCCAGTAGCCTGTCGGGGGGTTCTGATACGCAGTATTTT. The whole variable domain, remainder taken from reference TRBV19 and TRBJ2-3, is DGGITQSPKYLFRKEGQNVTLSCEQNLNHDAMYWYRQDPGQGLRLIYYSQIVNDFQKGDIAEGYSVSREKKESFPLTVTSAQKNPTAFYLCASSLSGGSDTQYFGPGTRLTVL.

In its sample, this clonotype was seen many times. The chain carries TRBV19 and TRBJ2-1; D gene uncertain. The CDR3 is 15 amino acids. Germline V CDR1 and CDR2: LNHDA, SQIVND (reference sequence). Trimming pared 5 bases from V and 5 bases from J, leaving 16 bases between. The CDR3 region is CASSPRARLNNEQFF. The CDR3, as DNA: TGTGCCAGTAGTCCCCGAGCGCGCCTGAACAATGAGCAGTTCTTC. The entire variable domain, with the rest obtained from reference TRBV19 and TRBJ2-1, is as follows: DGGITQSPKYLFRKEGQNVTLSCEQNLNHDAMYWYRQDPGQGLRLIYYSQIVNDFQKGDIAEGYSVSREKKESFPLTVTSAQKNPTAFYLCASSPRARLNNEQFFGPGTRLTVL.